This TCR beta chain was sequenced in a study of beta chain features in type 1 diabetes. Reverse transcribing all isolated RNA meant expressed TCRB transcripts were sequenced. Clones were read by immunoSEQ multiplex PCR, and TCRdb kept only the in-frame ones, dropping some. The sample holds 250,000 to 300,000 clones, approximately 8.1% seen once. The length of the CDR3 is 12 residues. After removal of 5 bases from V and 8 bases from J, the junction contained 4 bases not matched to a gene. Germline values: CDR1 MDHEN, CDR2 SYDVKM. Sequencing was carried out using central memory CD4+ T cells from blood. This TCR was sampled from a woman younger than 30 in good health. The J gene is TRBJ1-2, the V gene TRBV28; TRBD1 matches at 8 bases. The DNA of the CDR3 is TGTGCCAGCAGTCAGGGGGCGCGAGGCTACACCTTC. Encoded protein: CASSQGARGYTF.